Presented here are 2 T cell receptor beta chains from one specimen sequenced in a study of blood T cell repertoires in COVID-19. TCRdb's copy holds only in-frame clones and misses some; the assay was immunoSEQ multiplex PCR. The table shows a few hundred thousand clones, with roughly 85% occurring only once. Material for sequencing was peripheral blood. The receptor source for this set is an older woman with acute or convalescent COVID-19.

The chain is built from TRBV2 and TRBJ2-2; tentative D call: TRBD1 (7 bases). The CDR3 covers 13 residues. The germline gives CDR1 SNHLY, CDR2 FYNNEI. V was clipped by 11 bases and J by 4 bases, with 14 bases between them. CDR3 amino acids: CACGTDITGELFF. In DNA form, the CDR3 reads TGTGCCTGCGGGACAGATATCACCGGGGAGCTGTTTTTT.

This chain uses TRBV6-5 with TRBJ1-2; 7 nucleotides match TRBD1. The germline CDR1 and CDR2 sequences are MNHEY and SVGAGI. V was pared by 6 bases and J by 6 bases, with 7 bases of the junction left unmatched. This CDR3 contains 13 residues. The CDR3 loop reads CASRSQGIDGYTF. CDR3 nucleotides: TGTGCCAGCAGGTCACAGGGGATAGATGGCTACACCTTC.